Listed here are 8 T cell receptor beta chains from one sample, sequenced in a study of CD8 T cells in Susac syndrome. After extraction with the RNeasy kit, about 0.5 to 1 ug of the RNA was reverse transcribed using random hexamers. TCRdb passed the immunoSEQ multiplex PCR reads through MiXCR, listing each CDR3 protein once. The sample has about 430,000 distinct CDR3 sequences, more than 80% seen once. Sequences were obtained from CD8+ T cells from PBMCs. These receptors were taken from a human donor with multiple sclerosis.

This chain links TRBV5-4 with TRBJ2-7; no clear D gene. Per germline, CDR1 SGHNT and CDR2 YYREEE (reference sequence). Trimming cost V 4 bases and J 2 bases, with 13 bases left between them. The CDR3 runs 14 residues. The CDR3 sequence is CASSTASSPYEQYF. DNA of the CDR3: TGTGCCAGCAGCACGGCCAGTAGTCCCTACGAGCAGTACTTC.

The rearrangement uses TRBV25-1 and TRBJ2-1, with D maybe TRBD2 (6 bases). Per germline, CDR1 MGHDK and CDR2 SYGVNS. Trimming shortened V by 3 bases and J by 12 bases, and 12 bases separated the two germline ends. The CDR3 totals 12 residues. For the CDR3, the DNA is TGTGCCAGCAGTGATTGGAGGGGTTTGCAGTTCTTC. This gives the protein CASSDWRGLQFF.

The rearrangement joins TRBV9 to TRBJ1-1; the D gene is possibly TRBD1 (6 bases). Deletions cut 2 bases from V and 4 bases from J, with 18 bases between. The CDR3 consists of 16 residues. The germline gives CDR1 SGDLS, CDR2 YYNGEE. The CDR3 loop is CASSVTLTGNPTEAFF. The CDR3 DNA reads TGTGCCAGCAGCGTCACACTCACAGGGAATCCCACTGAAGCTTTCTTT.

The V call is TRBV29-1, the J call TRBJ2-2, with D hard to call. The germline gives CDR1 SQVTM, CDR2 ANQGSEA. The CDR3 runs 13 residues. The ends were cut back, 2 bases at V and 1 base at J, with 5 bases in the middle. CDR3 DNA: TGCAGCGTTGAACAGCAGAACACCGGGGAGCTGTTTTTT. As protein: CSVEQQNTGELFF.

This chain joins TRBV30 and TRBJ2-7; D not certain. Trimming removed 0 bases from V and 4 bases from J, with 7 bases in between. This CDR3 region has 12 residues. The V gene's germline CDR1 is GTSNPN and CDR2 SVGIG (reference sequence). CDR3 protein: CAWSVGHYEQYF. The CDR3 region has the DNA TGTGCCTGGAGTGTAGGGCATTACGAGCAGTACTTC.

This clonotype has only one observation. V gene TRBV12-3 or TRBV12-4 combines with J gene TRBJ1-2; no reliable D call. The CDR3 has 13 amino acids. The ends were cut back, 3 bases at V and 4 bases at J, with 9 bases in the middle. As DNA, the CDR3 is TGTGCCAGCAGTTTGTGGCTCGGCTATGGCTACACCTTC. Its translation: CASSLWLGYGYTF.

The V gene is TRBV7-2, the J gene TRBJ1-1; D uncertain. From germline, CDR1 is SGHTA and CDR2 FQGNSA. Trimming removed 3 bases at V and 3 bases at J, with 14 bases between. The CDR3 is 15 amino acids. The CDR3 nucleotides are TGTGCCAGCAGCTTCCCCCTGGGTCTCCACACTGAAGCTTTCTTT. Translation gives CASSFPLGLHTEAFF.

CDR3 in DNA: TGCGCCAGCAGTGAGTCGGGGGGGGATGAGCAGTTCTTC. Translated: CASSESGGDEQFF. The chain links TRBV10-1 to TRBJ2-1; TRBD2 agrees at 7 bases. The junction had 1 base not matched to a gene; V was cut back by 0 bases and J by 8 bases. The CDR3 loop spans 13 amino acids. Germline V gene data show CDR1 as WNHNN and CDR2 as SYGVQD (reference sequence).